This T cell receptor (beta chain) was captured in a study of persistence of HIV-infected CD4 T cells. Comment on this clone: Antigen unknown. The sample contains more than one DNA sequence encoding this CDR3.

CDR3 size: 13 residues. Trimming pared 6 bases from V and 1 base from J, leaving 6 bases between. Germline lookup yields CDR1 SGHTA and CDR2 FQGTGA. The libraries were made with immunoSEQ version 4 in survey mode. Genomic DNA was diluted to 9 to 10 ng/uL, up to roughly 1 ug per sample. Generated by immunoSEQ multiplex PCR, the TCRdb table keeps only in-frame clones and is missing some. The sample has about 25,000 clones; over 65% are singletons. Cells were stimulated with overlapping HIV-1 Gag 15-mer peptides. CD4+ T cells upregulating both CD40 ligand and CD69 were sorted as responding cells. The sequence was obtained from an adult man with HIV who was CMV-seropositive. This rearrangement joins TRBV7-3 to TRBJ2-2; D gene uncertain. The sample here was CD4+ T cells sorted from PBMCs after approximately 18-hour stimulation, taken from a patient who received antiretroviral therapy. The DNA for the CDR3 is TGTGCCAGCAGTTACAGGAACACCGGGGAGCTGTTTTTT. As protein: CASSYRNTGELFF.